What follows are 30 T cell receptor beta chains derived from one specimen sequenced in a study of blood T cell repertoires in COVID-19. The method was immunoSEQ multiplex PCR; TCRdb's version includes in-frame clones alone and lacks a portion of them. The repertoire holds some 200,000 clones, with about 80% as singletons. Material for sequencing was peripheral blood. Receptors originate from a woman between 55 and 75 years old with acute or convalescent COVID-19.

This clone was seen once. The CDR3, as DNA: TGTGCCAGCAGCTATTACAGGGATACTGAAGCTTTCTTT. Residues: CASSYYRDTEAFF. The genes are TRBV7-3 and TRBJ1-1; D perhaps matches TRBD1 (6 bases). CDR1 is SGHTA and CDR2 is FQGTGA in the germline V gene. CDR3 length: 13 residues. Trimming stripped 4 bases from V and 5 bases from J, with 11 bases between.

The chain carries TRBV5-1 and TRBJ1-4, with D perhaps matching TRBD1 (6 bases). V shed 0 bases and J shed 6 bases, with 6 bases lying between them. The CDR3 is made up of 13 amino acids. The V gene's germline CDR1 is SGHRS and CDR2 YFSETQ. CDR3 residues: CASSLDRDEKLFF. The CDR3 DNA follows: TGCGCCAGCAGCTTGGACAGGGATGAAAAACTGTTTTTT.

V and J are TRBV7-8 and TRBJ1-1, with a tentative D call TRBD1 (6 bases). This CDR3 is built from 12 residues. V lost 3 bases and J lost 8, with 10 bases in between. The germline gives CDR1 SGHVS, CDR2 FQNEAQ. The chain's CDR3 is CASSFGQIEAFF. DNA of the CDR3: TGTGCCAGCAGCTTTGGACAGATAGAAGCTTTCTTT.

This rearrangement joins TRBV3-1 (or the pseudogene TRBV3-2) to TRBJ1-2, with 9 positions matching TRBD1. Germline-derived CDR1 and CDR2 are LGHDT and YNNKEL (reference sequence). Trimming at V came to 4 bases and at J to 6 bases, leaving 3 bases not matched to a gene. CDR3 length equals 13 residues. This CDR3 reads CASSLGTGNGYTF. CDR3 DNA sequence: TGTGCCAGCAGCCTCGGGACAGGGAATGGCTACACCTTC.

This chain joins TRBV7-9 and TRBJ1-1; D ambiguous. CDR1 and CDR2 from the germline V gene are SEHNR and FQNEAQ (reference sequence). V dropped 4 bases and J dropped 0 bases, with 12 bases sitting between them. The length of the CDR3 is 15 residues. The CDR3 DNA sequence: TGTGCCAGCAGCTACTTTTCACAGCTGAACACTGAAGCTTTCTTT. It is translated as CASSYFSQLNTEAFF.

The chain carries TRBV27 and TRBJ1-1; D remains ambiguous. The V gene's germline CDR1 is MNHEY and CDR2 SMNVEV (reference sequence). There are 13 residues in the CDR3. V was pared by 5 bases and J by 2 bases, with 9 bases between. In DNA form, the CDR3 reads TGTGCCAGCAGTCTCACAGCTAACACTGAAGCTTTCTTT. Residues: CASSLTANTEAFF.

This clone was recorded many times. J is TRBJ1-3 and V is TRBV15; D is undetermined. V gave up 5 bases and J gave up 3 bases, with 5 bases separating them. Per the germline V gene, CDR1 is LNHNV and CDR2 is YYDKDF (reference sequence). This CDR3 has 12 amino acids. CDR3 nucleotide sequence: TGTGCCACCAGCCCGGGTGGAAACACCATATATTTT. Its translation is CATSPGGNTIYF.

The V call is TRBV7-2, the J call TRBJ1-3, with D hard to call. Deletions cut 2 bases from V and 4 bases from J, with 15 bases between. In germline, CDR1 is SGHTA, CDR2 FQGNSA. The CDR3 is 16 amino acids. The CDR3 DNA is TGTGCCAGCAGCTTAAGTCAGCCGACTACAGGAAACACCATATATTTT. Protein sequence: CASSLSQPTTGNTIYF.

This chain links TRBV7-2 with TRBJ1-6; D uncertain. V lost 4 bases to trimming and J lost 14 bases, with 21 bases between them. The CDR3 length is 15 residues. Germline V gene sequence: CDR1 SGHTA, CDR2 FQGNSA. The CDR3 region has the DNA TGTGCCAGCAGCTCCCAGATCAGCGGGCAGGCATCCCTCCACTTT. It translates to CASSSQISGQASLHF.

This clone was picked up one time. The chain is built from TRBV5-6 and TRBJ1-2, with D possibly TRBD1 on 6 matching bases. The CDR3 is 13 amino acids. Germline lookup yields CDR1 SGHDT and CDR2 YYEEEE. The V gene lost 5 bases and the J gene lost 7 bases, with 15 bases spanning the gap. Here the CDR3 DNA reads TGTGCCAGCAGACTAACAGGGCATTCTGGCTACACCTTC. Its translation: CASRLTGHSGYTF.

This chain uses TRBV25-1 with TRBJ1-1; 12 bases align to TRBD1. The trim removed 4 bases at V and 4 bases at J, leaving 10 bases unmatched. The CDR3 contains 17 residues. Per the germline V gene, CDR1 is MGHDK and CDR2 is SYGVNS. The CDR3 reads CASSALGQGARGTEAFF. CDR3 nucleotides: TGTGCCAGCAGTGCATTGGGACAGGGGGCGCGGGGCACTGAAGCTTTCTTT.

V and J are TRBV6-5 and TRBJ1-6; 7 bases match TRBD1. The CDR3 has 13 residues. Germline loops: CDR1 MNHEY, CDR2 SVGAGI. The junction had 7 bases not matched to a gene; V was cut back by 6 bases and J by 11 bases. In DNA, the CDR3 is TGTGCCAGCAGGACAGACAGGGCAACACCCCTCCACTTT. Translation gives CASRTDRATPLHF.

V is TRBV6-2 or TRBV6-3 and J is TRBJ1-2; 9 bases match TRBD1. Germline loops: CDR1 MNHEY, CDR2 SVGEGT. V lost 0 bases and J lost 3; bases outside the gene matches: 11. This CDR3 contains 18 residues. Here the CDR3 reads CASSYSWDRDRSDYGYTF. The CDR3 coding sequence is TGTGCCAGCAGTTACTCATGGGACAGGGATCGTTCTGACTATGGCTACACCTTC.

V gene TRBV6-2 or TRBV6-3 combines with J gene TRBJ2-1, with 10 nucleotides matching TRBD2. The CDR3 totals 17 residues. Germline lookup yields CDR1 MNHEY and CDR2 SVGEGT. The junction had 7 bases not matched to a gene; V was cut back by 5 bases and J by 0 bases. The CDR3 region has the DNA TGTGCCAGCAGTCGGGGACTAGCGTGGGGCTCCTACAATGAGCAGTTCTTC. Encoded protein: CASSRGLAWGSYNEQFF.

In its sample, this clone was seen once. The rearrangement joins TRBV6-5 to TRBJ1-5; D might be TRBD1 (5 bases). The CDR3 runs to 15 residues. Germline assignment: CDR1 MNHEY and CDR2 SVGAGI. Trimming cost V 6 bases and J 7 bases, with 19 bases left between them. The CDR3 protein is CASRGPGPGGQPQHF. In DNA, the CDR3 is TGTGCCAGCAGGGGGCCTGGGCCCGGTGGCCAGCCCCAGCATTTT.

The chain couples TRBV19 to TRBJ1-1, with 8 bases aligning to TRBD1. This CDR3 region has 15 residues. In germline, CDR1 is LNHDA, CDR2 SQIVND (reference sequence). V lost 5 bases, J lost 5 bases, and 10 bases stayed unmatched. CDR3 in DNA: TGTGCCAGTAGTCACAAAACAGGGGGAATGACTGAAGCTTTCTTT. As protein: CASSHKTGGMTEAFF.

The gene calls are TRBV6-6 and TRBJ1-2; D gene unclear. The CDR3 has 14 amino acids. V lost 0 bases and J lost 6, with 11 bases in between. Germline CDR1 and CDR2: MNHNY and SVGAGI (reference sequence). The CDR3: CASSYSEAANGYTF. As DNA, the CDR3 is TGTGCCAGCAGTTACTCTGAGGCGGCGAATGGCTACACCTTC.

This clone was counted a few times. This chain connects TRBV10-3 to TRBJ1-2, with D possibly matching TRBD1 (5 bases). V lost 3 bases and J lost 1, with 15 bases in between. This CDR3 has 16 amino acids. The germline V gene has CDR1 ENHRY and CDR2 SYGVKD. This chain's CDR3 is CAISDRALTYNYGYTF. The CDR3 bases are TGTGCCATCAGTGACAGGGCCTTGACTTATAACTATGGCTACACCTTC.

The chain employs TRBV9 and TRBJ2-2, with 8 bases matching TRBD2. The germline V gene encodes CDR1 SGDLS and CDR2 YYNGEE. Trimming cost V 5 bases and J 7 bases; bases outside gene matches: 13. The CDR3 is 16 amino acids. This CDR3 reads CASSIARSGGGGELFF. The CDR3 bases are TGTGCCAGCAGTATCGCGAGAAGCGGGGGAGGCGGGGAGCTGTTTTTT.

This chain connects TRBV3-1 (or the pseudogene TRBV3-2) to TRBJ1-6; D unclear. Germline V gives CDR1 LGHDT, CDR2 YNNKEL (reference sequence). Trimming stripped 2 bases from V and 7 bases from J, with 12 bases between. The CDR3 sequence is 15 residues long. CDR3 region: CASSQSFTRNSPLHF. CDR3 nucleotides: TGTGCCAGCAGCCAATCGTTCACTCGCAATTCACCCCTCCACTTT.

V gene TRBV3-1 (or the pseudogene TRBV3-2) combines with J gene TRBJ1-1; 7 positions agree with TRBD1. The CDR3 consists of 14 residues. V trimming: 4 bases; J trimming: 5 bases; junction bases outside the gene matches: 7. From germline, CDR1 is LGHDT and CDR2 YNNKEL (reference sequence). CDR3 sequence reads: CASSRAGGRTEAFF. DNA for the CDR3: TGTGCCAGCAGCCGTGCAGGGGGAAGGACTGAAGCTTTCTTT.

For the CDR3, the DNA is TGTGCCAGCAGCCTACCGAGACGGAGGCACCTTAACTATGGCTACACCTTC. The encoded protein is CASSLPRRRHLNYGYTF. The V and J genes are TRBV28 and TRBJ1-2; no definite D call. CDR3 length equals 17 residues. Germline V gene sequence: CDR1 MDHEN, CDR2 SYDVKM. The V gene lost 6 bases and the J gene lost 1 base, with 21 bases spanning the gap.

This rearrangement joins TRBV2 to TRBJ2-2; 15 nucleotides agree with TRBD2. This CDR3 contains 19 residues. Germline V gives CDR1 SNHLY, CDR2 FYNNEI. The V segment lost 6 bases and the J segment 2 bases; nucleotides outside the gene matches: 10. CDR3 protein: CASRYPGLAGGTNTGELFF. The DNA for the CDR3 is TGTGCCAGCAGGTACCCGGGACTAGCGGGGGGTACCAACACCGGGGAGCTGTTTTTT.

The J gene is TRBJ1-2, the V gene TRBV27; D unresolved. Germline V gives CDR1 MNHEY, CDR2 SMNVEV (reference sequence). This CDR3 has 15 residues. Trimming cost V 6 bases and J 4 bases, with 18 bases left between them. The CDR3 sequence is CASSLERIPVYGYTF. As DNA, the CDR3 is TGTGCCAGCAGCCTCGAACGCATTCCAGTCTATGGCTACACCTTC.

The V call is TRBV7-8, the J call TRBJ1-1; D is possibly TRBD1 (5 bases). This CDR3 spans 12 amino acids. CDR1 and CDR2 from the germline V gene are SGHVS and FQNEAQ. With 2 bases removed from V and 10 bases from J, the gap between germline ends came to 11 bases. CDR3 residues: CASSLSRVGAFF. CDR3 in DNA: TGTGCCAGCAGCTTAAGCAGGGTTGGAGCTTTCTTT. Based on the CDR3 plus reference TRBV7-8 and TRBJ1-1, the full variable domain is GAGVSQSPRYKVAKRGQDVALRCDPISGHVSLFWYQQALGQGPEFLTYFQNEAQLDKSGLPSDRFFAERPEGSVSTLKIQRTQQEDSAVYLCASSLSRVGAFFGQGTRLTVV.

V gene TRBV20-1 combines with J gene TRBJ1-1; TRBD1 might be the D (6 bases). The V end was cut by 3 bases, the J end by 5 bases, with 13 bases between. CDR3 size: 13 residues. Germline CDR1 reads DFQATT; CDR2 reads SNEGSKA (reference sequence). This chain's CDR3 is CSASDRRGTEAFF. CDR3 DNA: TGCAGTGCTAGTGATCGCAGGGGAACTGAAGCTTTCTTT.

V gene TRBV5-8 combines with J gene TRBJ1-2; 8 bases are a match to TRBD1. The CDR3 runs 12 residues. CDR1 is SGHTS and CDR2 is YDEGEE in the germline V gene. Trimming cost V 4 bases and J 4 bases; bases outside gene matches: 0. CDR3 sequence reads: CASSGQGYGYTF. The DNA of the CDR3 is TGTGCCAGCAGCGGACAGGGCTATGGCTACACCTTC.

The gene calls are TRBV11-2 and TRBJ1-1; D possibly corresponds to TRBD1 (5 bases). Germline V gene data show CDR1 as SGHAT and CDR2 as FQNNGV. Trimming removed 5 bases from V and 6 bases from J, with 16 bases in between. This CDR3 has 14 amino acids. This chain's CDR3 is CASSQSGGRAEAFF. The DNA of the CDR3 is TGTGCCAGCAGCCAGAGCGGGGGGAGGGCTGAAGCTTTCTTT.

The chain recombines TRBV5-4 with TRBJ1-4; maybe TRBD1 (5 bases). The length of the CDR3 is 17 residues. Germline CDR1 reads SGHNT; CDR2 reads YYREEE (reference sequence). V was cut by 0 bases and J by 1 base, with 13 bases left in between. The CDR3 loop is CASSLGLGGGTNEKLFF. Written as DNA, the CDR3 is TGTGCCAGCAGCTTGGGCCTTGGGGGGGGAACTAATGAAAAACTGTTTTTT.

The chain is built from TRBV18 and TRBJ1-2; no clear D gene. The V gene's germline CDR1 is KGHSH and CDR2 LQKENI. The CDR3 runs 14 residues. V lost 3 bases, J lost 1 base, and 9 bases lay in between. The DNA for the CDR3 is TGTGCCAGCTCACCTAGAGGTTTTAACTATGGCTACACCTTC. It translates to CASSPRGFNYGYTF. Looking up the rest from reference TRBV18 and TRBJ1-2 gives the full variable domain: NAGVMQNPRHLVRRRGQEARLRCSPMKGHSHVYWYRQLPEEGLKFMVYLQKENIIDESGMPKERFSAEFPKEGPSILRIQQVVRGDSAAYFCASSPRGFNYGYTFGSGTRLTVV.